The rows below give T cell receptor beta chains drawn from one sample of a study of T-cell reconstitution after alpha-beta-depleted transplantation in children. TCRdb re-analysed the PCR reads in MiXCR, keeping a single row per CDR3 protein. The table has approximately 170,000 distinct CDR3 sequences, approximately 10% seen once. The sample consisted of PBMCs, taken before TCRalphabeta/CD19-depleted stem cell transplant. Receptors originate from a boy younger than 10 with acute myeloid leukemia, due to receive a stem cell transplant. Each CDR3 is given with its conserved first and last residue.

v_gene	j_gene	CDR3aa
TRBV20-1	TRBJ2-7	CSASQGGLYEQYF
TRBV20-1	TRBJ1-4	CSARGAPVGEKLFF
TRBV28	TRBJ2-5	CASTPDRERETQYF
TRBV6-2/TRBV6-3	TRBJ1-1	CASSPPGQRNTEAFF
TRBV7-9	TRBJ2-5	CASSTRRGRGQETQYF
TRBV7-8	TRBJ2-1	CASSLYPGTSSYNEQFF
TRBV30	TRBJ1-5	CAWSAHTGKGDQPQHF
TRBV24-1	TRBJ2-1	CATSDPDRYNEQFF
TRBV28	TRBJ1-2	CASSPGTAGGYGYTF
TRBV12-3/TRBV12-4	TRBJ2-5	CASSLGLRGVLETQYF
TRBV12-3/TRBV12-4	TRBJ2-5	CASSPWRGWETQYF
TRBV20-1	TRBJ2-1	CSARRRETYNEQFF
TRBV5-1	TRBJ1-2	CASSLSAQEPNYGYTF
TRBV20-1	TRBJ2-5	CSASGETQYF
TRBV3-1	TRBJ2-1	CASSKGLAGAHEQFF
TRBV11-2	TRBJ2-1	CASTPWGLGNEQFF
TRBV28	TRBJ2-1	CASSRGLAALGEQFF
TRBV5-1	TRBJ2-1	CASSLAEAEQFF
TRBV11-2	TRBJ2-1	CASSLGIEEPYNEQFF
TRBV12-3/TRBV12-4	TRBJ2-7	CASSLLAGGEQYF
TRBV5-1	TRBJ2-1	CASSTGPTSYNEQFF
TRBV5-5	TRBJ2-2	CASCLPKSGREPGELFF
TRBV28	TRBJ2-7	CASSSPTDYVYFEQYF
TRBV27	TRBJ1-1	CASSFGWGSGTGMKEAFF
TRBV28	TRBJ1-2	CASRLNRDGEAAF
TRBV2	TRBJ1-6	CASRSDGYNSPLHF
TRBV5-1	TRBJ2-5	CASSPALQTWGPEETQYF
TRBV29-1	TRBJ2-2	CSVLGLAGANTGELFF
TRBV21-1	TRBJ2-3	CASSSRGRGGTDTQYF
TRBV18	TRBJ2-7	CASSPLAGGDEQYF
TRBV6-5	TRBJ1-4	CASSYTGGEKLFF
TRBV5-1	TRBJ2-1	CASSLAVTGGAYNEQFF
TRBV11-2	TRBJ1-2	CASSLGSGGYTF
TRBV18	TRBJ1-1	CASSVGGPEAFF
TRBV20-1	TRBJ1-2	CSAWRGYTF
TRBV24-1	TRBJ2-1	CATSDPSGRVGSYNEQFF
TRBV20-1	TRBJ2-6	CSANTGAGANVLTF
TRBV11-2	TRBJ2-3	CASSLGGGAGTQYF
TRBV5-1	TRBJ1-4	CASSTGQGAGEKLFF
TRBV19	TRBJ1-2	CASSMAGQGANYGYTF
TRBV25-1	TRBJ2-1	CASSPVAQYNEQFF
TRBV19	TRBJ2-1	CASSTGTPSYNEQFF
TRBV25-1	TRBJ1-2	CASSASAGTGNVYGYTF
TRBV5-5	TRBJ1-2	CASSSFGYYGYTF
TRBV4-1	TRBJ1-4	CASSQDGTGGEKLFF
TRBV20-1	TRBJ2-2	CSALTDYTGELFF
TRBV12-3/TRBV12-4	TRBJ2-5	CASSRDSPRETQYF
TRBV3-1	TRBJ1-2	CASSQGAAYGYTF
TRBV2	TRBJ2-3	CASSAQGSDTQYF